The 7 T cell receptor beta chains below were found in one sample sequenced in a study of T cell responses to AZD1222 COVID-19 vaccine. TCRdb's copy holds only in-frame clones and misses some; the assay was immunoSEQ multiplex PCR. Here the sample spans around 100,000 clones, nearly 90% being singletons. This specimen consisted of peripheral blood, obtained on day 0 of AZD1222 vaccination. Every receptor here comes from an adult in good health.

V and J are TRBV2 and TRBJ2-1; TRBD1 is a possible D gene (6 bases). This CDR3 spans 14 amino acids. V lost 6 bases and J lost 7, with 16 bases in between. Germline values: CDR1 SNHLY, CDR2 FYNNEI. CDR3 residues: CASRPRGQGNEQFF. For the CDR3, the DNA is TGTGCCAGCAGGCCAAGGGGACAAGGAAATGAGCAGTTCTTC.

V usage is TRBV3-1 (or the pseudogene TRBV3-2) and J usage is TRBJ2-7; the match to TRBD2 covers 7 bases. Germline CDR1 is LGHDT and CDR2 is YNNKEL (reference sequence). This CDR3 comprises 13 residues. Losses at the gene ends were 8 bases for V and 6 bases for J; bases not matched to a gene: 10. CDR3 sequence reads: CASGPLAQCEQYF. The CDR3 nucleotides read TGTGCCAGCGGGCCACTAGCGCAATGCGAGCAGTACTTC.

The V and J genes are TRBV11-2 and TRBJ1-6; unclear D gene. CDR3 size: 12 residues. The V end was cut by 5 bases, the J end by 8 bases, with 7 bases between. Germline CDR1 is SGHAT and CDR2 is FQNNGV. CDR3 residues: CASSPGHSPLHF. The CDR3, as DNA: TGTGCCAGCAGCCCCGGGCATTCACCCCTCCACTTT.

Only one count was recorded for this clone. The V gene is TRBV5-1, the J gene TRBJ2-2; D unclear. The CDR3 runs 14 residues. V was pared by 0 bases and J by 8 bases, with 11 bases between. Germline V gene data show CDR1 as SGHRS and CDR2 as YFSETQ. The CDR3 loop reads CASSLASVRGELFF. The CDR3 DNA follows: TGCGCCAGCAGCTTGGCCTCAGTCAGGGGGGAGCTGTTTTTT.

The genes are TRBV7-2 and TRBJ1-4; D gene unclear. In germline, CDR1 is SGHTA, CDR2 FQGNSA. The CDR3 spans 15 residues. Trimming removed 1 base from V and 7 bases from J, with 13 bases in between. The CDR3 protein is CASSLDLGGTEKLFF. CDR3 nucleotides: TGTGCCAGCAGCTTAGACCTCGGAGGCACTGAAAAACTGTTTTTT.

About this clone: The same CDR3 arises from other DNA sequences in this sample as well. This chain joins TRBV7-2 and TRBJ2-6; D unresolved. CDR1 and CDR2 (germline): SGHTA, FQGNSA. There are 15 residues in the CDR3. V was clipped by 2 bases and J by 0 bases, with 5 bases between them. CDR3: CASSLRSSGANVLTF. In nucleotides, the CDR3 is TGTGCCAGCAGCTTACGGAGCTCTGGGGCCAACGTCCTGACTTTC.

The chain couples TRBV10-3 to TRBJ1-2; D ambiguous. The CDR3 is 15 residues long. Germline loops: CDR1 ENHRY, CDR2 SYGVKD. Trimming took off 2 bases at V and 8 bases at J, with 18 bases between the two ends. Here the CDR3 DNA reads TGTGCCATCAGTGAGGCGGGCACTGGGAGTCGCGGCTACACCTTC. Translating gives CAISEAGTGSRGYTF.